A selection of T cell receptor beta chains follows, all from one sample in a study of glioma-infiltrating T cells. One entry per CDR3 protein, called by TCRdb with MiXCR from the multiplex PCR reads. In the table there are 300,000 to 450,000 distinct CDR3 sequences, roughly two fifths of which are singletons. Sequencing used glioma tissue, nonneoplastic brain tissue, or PBMCs (not recorded which). The receptor set was obtained from a human donor with low-grade glioma or glioblastoma, undergoing nonglioma brain surgery, or in good health (not recorded which). CDR3s include the opening cysteine and the closing phenylalanine or tryptophan. A D gene is named only where the DNA matches it firmly. Clone size is stated in some rows and not others, as once, few, many or a class when expanded.

cdr3_aa cdr3_nt d_call j_call clone_size v_call
CTSSQLAETQYF TGTACCAGCAGCCAACTAGCAGAGACCCAGTACTTC . TRBJ2-5 . TRBV14
CASSPAYSDTQYF TGTGCCAGCTCGCCAGCTTATTCAGATACGCAGTATTTT . TRBJ2-3 . TRBV7-6
CASSLRQGETEAFF TGTGCCAGCAGCCTGAGACAGGGGGAGACTGAAGCTTTCTTT TRBD1 TRBJ1-1 many TRBV7-9
CASTRGILGTQYF TGTGCCAGCACCCGGGGGATCCTGGGGACCCAGTACTTC . TRBJ2-5 few TRBV7-2
CASMRLAENIQYF TGTGCCAGTATGAGACTAGCGGAAAACATTCAGTACTTC TRBD2 TRBJ2-4 . TRBV19
CASSRDSTDTQYF TGTGCCAGCAGTCGGGACTCCACAGATACGCAGTATTTT . TRBJ2-3 many TRBV6-2/TRBV6-3
CASSFLGFSSINNEQFF TGTGCCAGCAGTTTTTTGGGATTTTCGTCTATTAACAATGAGCAGTTCTTC . TRBJ2-1 . TRBV27
CASTSGGDGYTF TGTGCCAGCACGTCAGGGGGGGATGGCTACACCTTC TRBD1 TRBJ1-2 many TRBV6-1
CASSQAAGQETQYF TGTGCCAGCAGCCAGGCGGCGGGACAAGAGACCCAGTACTTC . TRBJ2-5 few TRBV11-1
CASTTQGYEQYF TGTGCCAGCACCACCCAGGGATACGAGCAGTACTTC . TRBJ2-7 many TRBV6-2/TRBV6-3
CASQPSGSASAYEQYF TGTGCCAGCCAACCCAGTGGCAGCGCCTCTGCCTACGAGCAGTACTTC . TRBJ2-7 . TRBV25-1
CASSFTSGRKSSYEQYF TGTGCCAGCAGTTTTACTAGCGGGAGGAAAAGCTCCTACGAGCAGTACTTC TRBD2 TRBJ2-7 . TRBV27
CSARDPQRAYSSYEQYF TGCAGTGCTAGAGATCCCCAGAGGGCCTACTCTTCGTACGAGCAGTACTTC . TRBJ2-7 . TRBV20-1
CSPGRDSRGDTQYF TGCAGTCCCGGACGGGACTCCAGAGGAGATACGCAGTATTTT . TRBJ2-3 many TRBV20-1
CASSLRGPAQYF TGTGCCAGCAGCTTAAGGGGCCCGGCGCAGTATTTT . TRBJ2-3 . TRBV7-9
CASSQLTRTSYEQYF TGTGCCAGCAGCCAACTGACACGTACTTCCTACGAGCAGTACTTC . TRBJ2-7 few TRBV4-2
CASRALGQHTEAFF TGTGCCAGTAGAGCACTGGGACAGCACACTGAAGCTTTCTTT TRBD1 TRBJ1-1 . TRBV19
CASSSGTGVRYEQYF TGTGCCAGCAGTTCCGGGACAGGGGTTCGGTACGAGCAGTACTTC TRBD1 TRBJ2-7 few TRBV7-2